This TCR beta chain was captured by sequencing in a study of cytomegalovirus exposure and HLA in healthy donors. Trimming shortened V by 2 bases and J by 4 bases, and 14 bases separated the two germline ends. The CDR3 loop spans 15 amino acids. The V gene's germline CDR1 is MNHNY and CDR2 SVGAGI (reference sequence). Study observations and caveats: On later analysis, the bulk of CMV-associated TCR beta chains appeared to be HLA-restricted. There were 150 to 200 TCR beta chains listed as cytomegalovirus-associated.

Concerning this clone: What it binds is unknown.

A multiplex PCR was run with 60 Vbeta primers and 13 Jbeta primers. Using immunoSEQ multiplex PCR, the repertoire was profiled, and TCRdb retains in-frame clones only, with some absent. The sample carries approximately 200,000 clones, approximately 79% recorded once. The chain combines TRBV6-6 with TRBJ2-5; D perhaps matches TRBD1 (5 bases). The TCR originated in a girl aged 2-10 years in good health and CMV-seronegative. The sequenced sample was PBMCs. The CDR3: CASSYPPTVSETQYF. The CDR3 region has the DNA TGTGCCAGCAGTTACCCCCCGACAGTCTCAGAGACCCAGTACTTC.